The 26 T cell receptor beta chains below were found in one sample sequenced in a study of cytomegalovirus exposure and HLA in healthy donors. Amplification used 60 Vbeta primers and 13 Jbeta primers. Profiling relied on immunoSEQ multiplex PCR, and the TCRdb table lists in-frame clones only, not all of them. Of under 250,000 clones in the sample, around four fifths were seen once. Sequenced sample: PBMCs. The receptors come from a woman aged 35 to 49 in good health and CMV-seronegative.

This chain's CDR3 is CASNGQGHNEQFF. CDR3 DNA: TGCGCCAGCAACGGCCAGGGGCACAATGAGCAGTTCTTC. The genes are TRBV5-1 and TRBJ2-1; the D gene is possibly TRBD1 (6 bases). V was pared by 6 bases and J by 5 bases, with 12 bases between. The CDR3 is made up of 13 amino acids. Germline V gene lookup returns CDR1 SGHRS and CDR2 YFSETQ.

The genes are TRBV30 and TRBJ1-2, with TRBD1 matching 9 bases. V shed 7 bases and J 8 bases; nucleotides not matched to a gene: 8. Per the germline V gene, CDR1 is GTSNPN and CDR2 is SVGIG (reference sequence). This CDR3 region has 12 residues. This CDR3 reads CASRGQGKGYTF. Here the CDR3 DNA reads TGTGCCTCCCGAGGACAGGGGAAGGGCTACACCTTC.

This clone was seen more than once but under ten times. V usage is TRBV5-5 and J usage is TRBJ2-1; 9 nucleotides match TRBD2. Germline loops: CDR1 SGHKS, CDR2 YYEKEE (reference sequence). Trimming removed 2 bases from V and 8 bases from J; junction bases left unmatched: 5. This CDR3 has 14 amino acids. Here the CDR3 reads CASSLVAGGYEQFF. CDR3 in DNA: TGTGCCAGCAGCTTAGTCGCGGGAGGGTATGAGCAGTTCTTC. Filled out from reference TRBV5-5 and TRBJ2-1, the complete variable domain reads DAGVTQSPTHLIKTRGQQVTLRCSPISGHKSVSWYQQVLGQGPQFIFQYYEKEERGRGNFPDRFSARQFPNYSSELNVNALLLGDSALYLCASSLVAGGYEQFFGPGTRLTVL.

CDR3 sequence reads: CASSKVTPDLDHEQFF. The CDR3 region has the DNA TGTGCCAGCAGCAAAGTAACGCCGGACTTAGACCATGAGCAGTTCTTC. This sequence joins TRBV21-1 and TRBJ2-1; the table's D gene call, TRBD2, was not cross checked with the DNA. TRBV21-1 is a known pseudogene. The CDR3 has 16 residues.

The chain has TRBV5-1 and TRBJ1-4, with unresolved D. Germline CDR1 and CDR2: SGHRS and YFSETQ. Trimming shortened V by 0 bases and J by 13 bases, and 10 bases separated the two germline ends. This CDR3 spans 12 amino acids. CDR3 region: CASSLALVRLFF. The DNA of the CDR3 is TGCGCCAGCAGCTTGGCCCTTGTCAGACTGTTTTTT.

This rearrangement joins TRBV30 to TRBJ1-5; D is undetermined. The CDR3 contains 15 residues. The V end lost 0 bases, the J end lost 7 bases, and 16 bases lay between the germline ends. Germline V gives CDR1 GTSNPN, CDR2 SVGIG (reference sequence). This CDR3 reads CAWSVLGRLAQPQHF. DNA of the CDR3: TGTGCCTGGAGTGTACTGGGCAGGCTCGCGCAGCCCCAGCATTTT.

The V gene is TRBV30, the J gene TRBJ1-2; no firm D call. Looked up from germline, CDR1 is GTSNPN and CDR2 is SVGIG (reference sequence). The CDR3 runs 15 residues. Deletions cut 0 bases from V and 7 bases from J, with 18 bases between. CDR3 in amino acids: CAWSVRVRWISGYTF. In DNA, the CDR3 is TGTGCCTGGAGTGTACGCGTCAGGTGGATCAGTGGCTACACCTTC.

The chain recombines TRBV18 with TRBJ1-4; D possibly corresponds to TRBD1 (5 bases). The CDR3 totals 18 residues. From germline, CDR1 is KGHSH and CDR2 LQKENI. Between the trimmed V and J ends, which lost 1 base and 3 bases, there was a span of 18 bases. CDR3 nucleotides: TGTGCCAGCTCACCACAAACGGTGGGGCGGTCATCTAATGAAAAACTGTTTTTT. It is translated as CASSPQTVGRSSNEKLFF. Together with reference TRBV18 and TRBJ1-4, the CDR3 gives the full variable domain: NAGVMQNPRHLVRRRGQEARLRCSPMKGHSHVYWYRQLPEEGLKFMVYLQKENIIDESGMPKERFSAEFPKEGPSILRIQQVVRGDSAAYFCASSPQTVGRSSNEKLFFGSGTQLSVL.

The chain links TRBV7-2 to TRBJ2-1; maybe TRBD2 (6 bases). Germline-derived CDR1 and CDR2 are SGHTA and FQGNSA. V was shortened by 1 base and J by 3 bases, with 16 bases between the two germline ends. This CDR3 is 17 amino acids long. The CDR3: CASSLGGTGERYNEQFF. Written as DNA, the CDR3 is TGTGCCAGCAGCTTAGGGGGAACGGGAGAGCGCTACAATGAGCAGTTCTTC.

The gene calls are TRBV2 and TRBJ2-1; D possibly corresponds to TRBD2 (6 bases). Germline CDR1 and CDR2: SNHLY and FYNNEI. V was trimmed by 0 bases and J by 3 bases, leaving 18 bases between them. CDR3 length equals 18 residues. This chain's CDR3 is CASSEAYSGVGLYNEQFF. In DNA, the CDR3 is TGTGCCAGCAGTGAAGCGTACTCGGGAGTGGGCCTCTACAATGAGCAGTTCTTC. Based on the CDR3 plus reference TRBV2 and TRBJ2-1, the full variable domain is EPEVTQTPSHQVTQMGQEVILRCVPISNHLYFYWYRQILGQKVEFLVSFYNNEISEKSEIFDDQFSVERPDGSNFTLKIRSTKLEDSAMYFCASSEAYSGVGLYNEQFFGPGTRLTVL.

The V call is TRBV18, the J call TRBJ2-7, with TRBD1 matching over 12 bases. J lost 12 bases, V lost 3 bases, and 6 bases had no gene match. The CDR3 has 13 residues. The germline V gene has CDR1 KGHSH and CDR2 LQKENI. DNA for the CDR3: TGTGCCAGCTCACCGGGACAGGGGGCGTCCCCGTACTTC. It specifies CASSPGQGASPYF.

The chain is built from TRBV11-2 and TRBJ1-4; no firm D call. V lost 5 bases to trimming and J lost 2 bases, with 18 bases between them. The CDR3 runs 17 residues. CDR1 SGHAT and CDR2 FQNNGV come from the germline V gene. The CDR3 nucleotides are TGTGCCAGCAGCAAGAGGGTCGGGTTAGATACTAATGAAAAACTGTTTTTT. It translates to CASSKRVGLDTNEKLFF.

This chain links TRBV2 with TRBJ2-2; perhaps TRBD2 as D (6 bases). The germline V and J ends were trimmed by 1 base and 6 bases, with 6 bases remaining between them. Germline CDR1 SNHLY, CDR2 FYNNEI. The CDR3 totals 13 residues. CDR3 region: CASSEGLAGELFF. CDR3 nucleotides: TGTGCCAGCAGTGAAGGACTAGCCGGGGAGCTGTTTTTT.

V and J are TRBV6-5 and TRBJ1-1; TRBD1 agrees at 7 bases. Losses at the gene ends were 4 bases for V and 10 bases for J; bases not matched to a gene: 6. This CDR3 contains 12 residues. Germline V gene lookup returns CDR1 MNHEY and CDR2 SVGAGI. CDR3 amino acids: CASSFRGQGAFF. DNA of the CDR3: TGTGCCAGCAGTTTTAGGGGGCAGGGAGCTTTCTTT.

This clone was seen a single time. Here the CDR3 DNA reads TGTGCCAGCAGCCTCCTCAATGAGCAGTTCTTC. Translating it yields CASSLLNEQFF. The genes are TRBV9 and TRBJ2-1; D not certain. Trimming took off 4 bases at V and 6 bases at J, with 5 bases between the two ends. The CDR3 totals 11 residues. CDR1 is SGDLS and CDR2 is YYNGEE in the germline V gene. The whole variable domain, filled in from reference TRBV9 and TRBJ2-1, reads DSGVTQTPKHLITATGQRVTLRCSPRSGDLSVYWYQQSLDQGLQFLIQYYNGEERAKGNILERFSAQQFPDLHSELNLSSLELGDSALYFCASSLLNEQFFGPGTRLTVL.

This chain connects TRBV4-2 to TRBJ2-5; 11 positions match TRBD2. CDR1 LGHNA and CDR2 YNFKEQ come from the germline V gene. The CDR3 has 17 amino acids. Trimming took 3 bases from V and 2 from J; bases not matched to a gene: 8. CDR3 in DNA: TGTGCCAGCAGCCACCCCCGGCTAGCGGGAGGTCAAGAGACCCAGTACTTC. Translating it yields CASSHPRLAGGQETQYF.

This rearrangement joins TRBV27 to TRBJ2-7; maybe TRBD1 (5 bases). In germline, CDR1 is MNHEY, CDR2 SMNVEV (reference sequence). CDR3 size: 16 residues. V gave up 4 bases and J gave up 2 bases, with 18 bases separating them. Written as DNA, the CDR3 is TGTGCCAGCAGTTGGGCCGCAGGGCAAGGACCCTACGAGCAGTACTTC. The encoded protein is CASSWAAGQGPYEQYF.

CDR3: CASSLALVEQYF. The DNA for the CDR3 is TGTGCCAGCAGCTTAGCACTAGTCGAGCAGTACTTC. The V and J genes are TRBV7-2 and TRBJ2-7, with D possibly matching TRBD2 (5 bases). The germline V and J ends were trimmed by 0 bases and 6 bases, with 6 bases remaining between them. The CDR3 is 12 residues long. CDR1 and CDR2 (germline): SGHTA, FQGNSA. The whole variable domain, filled in from reference TRBV7-2 and TRBJ2-7, reads GAGVSQSPSNKVTEKGKDVELRCDPISGHTALYWYRQSLGQGLEFLIYFQGNSAPDKSGLPSDRFSAERTGGSVSTLTIQRTQQEDSAVYLCASSLALVEQYFGPGTRLTVT.

The V call is TRBV5-4, the J call TRBJ2-7; D possibly corresponds to TRBD2 (5 bases). V dropped 4 bases and J dropped 0 bases, with 11 bases sitting between them. CDR1 is SGHNT and CDR2 is YYREEE in the germline V gene (reference sequence). The CDR3 loop spans 14 amino acids. The CDR3 sequence: CASSRPSSSYEQYF. CDR3 nucleotide sequence: TGTGCCAGCAGCCGCCCTAGCAGCTCCTACGAGCAGTACTTC.

The chain uses TRBV5-1 and TRBJ2-3; 8 positions agree with TRBD1. V shed 7 bases and J 1 base; nucleotides not matched to a gene: 8. The CDR3 is made up of 15 amino acids. In germline, CDR1 is SGHRS, CDR2 YFSETQ. In DNA form, the CDR3 reads TGCGCCAGCGAGACCGGACAGGGTCGCACAGATACGCAGTATTTT. This gives the protein CASETGQGRTDTQYF.

In this sample, this clone turned up a few times. J is TRBJ1-3 and V is TRBV6-5; D gene uncertain. From germline, CDR1 is MNHEY and CDR2 SVGAGI. This CDR3 comprises 14 residues. Trimming took off 6 bases at V and 1 base at J, with 10 bases between the two ends. The CDR3 loop reads CASRRSTSGNTIYF. The CDR3, as DNA: TGTGCCAGCAGGCGGAGCACATCTGGAAACACCATATATTTT.

The J gene is TRBJ1-1, the V gene TRBV29-1; 11 nucleotides agree with TRBD1. This CDR3 is built from 15 residues. Germline CDR1 reads SQVTM; CDR2 reads ANQGSEA. The trim removed 5 bases at V and 5 bases at J, leaving 10 bases unmatched. CDR3 in DNA: TGCAGCGTTTCAACCGGGACAGGGGGTGTTACTGAAGCTTTCTTT. This gives the protein CSVSTGTGGVTEAFF. Using reference TRBV29-1 and TRBJ1-1 for the parts outside the CDR3, the full variable domain is SAVISQKPSRDICQRGTSLTIQCQVDSQVTMMFWYRQQPGQSLTLIATANQGSEATYESGFVIDKFPISRPNLTFSTLTVSNMSPEDSSIYLCSVSTGTGGVTEAFFGQGTRLTVV.

This clone was observed once. The chain links TRBV5-5 to TRBJ2-3; 7 nucleotides align to TRBD1. The J segment lost 3 bases and the V segment lost 4 bases, leaving 17 bases of the junction unmatched. The CDR3 has 18 residues. Germline assignment: CDR1 SGHKS and CDR2 YYEKEE (reference sequence). The chain's CDR3 is CASSPEPARGLRTDTQYF. CDR3 nucleotides: TGTGCCAGCAGCCCGGAGCCAGCGAGGGGGCTTCGGACAGATACGCAGTATTTT.

The rearrangement uses TRBV6-6 and TRBJ1-5; D perhaps matches TRBD1 (5 bases). The V gene lost 1 base and the J gene lost 1 base, with 5 bases spanning the gap. CDR3 length equals 14 residues. Germline CDR1 is MNHNY and CDR2 is SVGAGI (reference sequence). The CDR3 coding sequence is TGTGCCAGCAGTTACTACAGGAGCAATCAGCCCCAGCATTTT. It translates to CASSYYRSNQPQHF.

V and J are TRBV5-1 and TRBJ2-7; 8 positions agree with TRBD1. The CDR3 covers 15 residues. Trimming removed 3 bases from V and 6 bases from J; junction bases left unmatched: 11. Germline V lookup: CDR1 SGHRS, CDR2 YFSETQ. The DNA of the CDR3 is TGCGCCAGCAGCTCACGGACAGGGCTCTCACCCGAGCAGTACTTC. Amino acid sequence: CASSSRTGLSPEQYF.

This chain links TRBV5-1 with TRBJ2-3; D might be TRBD2 (6 bases). The CDR3 totals 18 residues. Trimming pared 0 bases from V and 2 bases from J, leaving 19 bases between. The germline CDR1 and CDR2 sequences are SGHRS and YFSETQ. The chain's CDR3 is CASSLGPGLNTNTDTQYF. The CDR3 nucleotides read TGCGCCAGCAGCTTGGGGCCGGGACTCAATACGAACACAGATACGCAGTATTTT.